This TCR beta chain was sequenced for a study of blood T cell repertoires in COVID-19. For the study at large: COVID-19 samples, acute and convalescent, were from the United States, Italy and Spain.

While infection was still active, Seattle patients were enrolled and then followed longitudinally. The repertoire was sequenced with immunoSEQ multiplex PCR; TCRdb's copy has only in-frame clones and lacks some. The data contain tens of thousands of clones, about 90% of them singletons. V was pared by 1 base and J by 0 bases, with 10 bases between. Per germline, CDR1 SEHNR and CDR2 FQNEAQ (reference sequence). The CDR3 sequence is 16 residues long. The gene calls are TRBV7-9 and TRBJ2-1; D is perhaps TRBD1 (5 bases). The clonotype comes from a man younger than 35 with COVID-19, enrolled during active disease. The sample taken for sequencing was peripheral blood. The CDR3 coding sequence is TGTGCCAGCAGCTTAGAGGGGCCGCCCTCCTACAATGAGCAGTTCTTC. Translating gives CASSLEGPPSYNEQFF.